The 8 T cell receptor beta chains below come from one sample, sequenced in a study of T cell clonotyping in hematopoietic cell transplantation. The sample's time point: recipient sample about 28 days before transplant, after cytoreduction. Repertoires were generated with immunoSEQ multiplex PCR, while TCRdb's copy carries only in-frame clones and drops some. The repertoire holds around 25,000 clones, with 84% as singletons. The sequenced sample was peripheral blood mononuclear cells, obtained before stem cell transplant. The receptors were gathered from a woman in her sixties or seventies with acute myeloid leukemia. Some clones in this sample may be carry-over from other donors' samples.

V gene TRBV29-1 combines with J gene TRBJ2-7; 10 bases fit TRBD2. V lost 0 bases, J lost 6 bases, and 8 bases stayed unmatched. The CDR3 is 15 residues long. Germline-derived CDR1 and CDR2 are SQVTM and ANQGSEA. This chain's CDR3 is CSVEDSLAGDGEQYF. In DNA, the CDR3 is TGCAGCGTTGAAGATTCGCTAGCGGGGGATGGCGAGCAGTACTTC.

The table lists this clone with a few counts. The rearrangement links TRBV14 to TRBJ1-2, with 7 bases identical to TRBD1. Trimming removed 4 bases from V and 8 bases from J; junction bases left unmatched: 4. CDR3 length equals 12 residues. Germline CDR1 and CDR2: SGHDN and FVKESK. CDR3 sequence: CASSPDRSGYTF. The DNA of the CDR3 is TGTGCCAGCAGCCCGGACAGGTCGGGCTACACCTTC.

The chain couples TRBV5-6 to TRBJ2-2, with no clear D. The length of the CDR3 is 14 residues. Germline CDR1 and CDR2: SGHDT and YYEEEE. With 6 bases removed from V and 1 base from J, the gap between germline ends came to 10 bases. CDR3 sequence: CASTSSRNTGELFF. The CDR3, as DNA: TGTGCCAGCACCTCCAGCAGGAACACCGGGGAGCTGTTTTTT. Variable domain in full (rest from reference TRBV5-6 and TRBJ2-2): DAGVTQSPTHLIKTRGQQVTLRCSPKSGHDTVSWYQQALGQGPQFIFQYYEEEERQRGNFPDRFSGHQFPNYSSELNVNALLLGDSALYLCASTSSRNTGELFFGEGSRLTVL.

The chain is built from TRBV7-2 and TRBJ1-5; TRBD1 matches at 10 bases. The CDR3 length is 15 residues. Germline V lookup: CDR1 SGHTA, CDR2 FQGNSA. The ends lost 5 bases at V and 4 bases at J; junction bases unmatched: 5. The CDR3 bases are TGTGCCAGCAGCACCCGGACAGGGGGGAATCAGCCCCAGCATTTT. This sequence encodes CASSTRTGGNQPQHF.

The chain joins TRBV19 to TRBJ2-4, with 8 bases identical to TRBD2. The CDR3 totals 13 residues. The V gene's germline CDR1 is LNHDA and CDR2 SQIVND (reference sequence). With V trimmed by 7 bases and J by 5 bases, 4 bases remained unmatched. CDR3 in amino acids: CASNFGGENIQYF. In DNA, the CDR3 is TGTGCCAGTAACTTCGGGGGGGAAAACATTCAGTACTTC.

The chain joins TRBV4-3 to TRBJ1-3, with D unclear. This CDR3 comprises 15 residues. Germline V gene data show CDR1 as LGHNA and CDR2 as YSLEER. V lost 1 base, J lost 0 bases, and 7 bases lay in between. Here the CDR3 DNA reads TGCGCCAGCAGCCAAGCTTACAGCTCTGGAAACACCATATATTTT. Encoded protein: CASSQAYSSGNTIYF.

This clone was picked up one time. This chain links TRBV14 with TRBJ1-2; 10 bases agree with TRBD1. This CDR3 comprises 16 residues. Losses at the gene ends were 2 bases for V and 2 bases for J; bases not matched to a gene: 5. CDR1 and CDR2 (germline): SGHDN, FVKESK. For the CDR3, the DNA is TGTGCCAGCAGCCAACCGACGGGACAGGGGAACTATGGCTACACCTTC. This gives the protein CASSQPTGQGNYGYTF.

As to this clone: A junction end diverges from the germline sequence, so it may reflect a read error. V is TRBV7-7 and J is TRBJ1-5, with D hard to call. Germline lookup yields CDR1 SSHAT and CDR2 FNYEAQ (reference sequence). The CDR3 sequence is 13 residues long. The CDR3 sequence: CASSLDGSQPQHF. The CDR3 nucleotides are TGTGCTAGCAGCTTAGATGGATCTCAGCCCCAGCATTTT.